This section outlines one T cell receptor (beta chain) sequence together with its context. CDR3 length: 19 amino acids. Germline CDR1 SQVTM, CDR2 ANQGSEA. The V end lost 7 bases, the J end lost 1 base, and 29 bases lay between the germline ends. The sample comes from a study of blood T cells in healthy people across ages. The second PCR ran roughly 6 to 11 cycles with a sample-barcoded 5' primer and J-beta primers. Each cDNA molecule received a tag from a template-switch adaptor that had 12 random nucleotides. Via MiXCR, TCRdb re-called the 5' RACE reads, giving one row per CDR3 protein. The data contain some 900,000 distinct CDR3 sequences, around 28% of them singletons.

Material for sequencing was blood. The V gene is TRBV29-1, the J gene TRBJ2-4; no definite D call. This TCR was sampled from a woman older than 75 in good health. CDR3 bases: TGCAGCGCCTTGTTGACTCTTCTTGATCCCCGTAAGGCCAAAAACATTCAGTACTTC. Amino acids: CSALLTLLDPRKAKNIQYF.